This T cell receptor (beta chain) was identified during a study of circulating CD8 cells and anti-PD-1 response in melanoma (dated by TCRdb to the early 2020s). A note on the overall study: Nivolumab was administered to patients intravenously at 3 mg/kg every 2 weeks. The melanoma cohort had some 13 patients, seven of whom got anti-PD-1 as first-line therapy, while the other six had previously had targeted therapy or immunotherapy. Responders were defined as patients showing complete or partial responses, and non-responders as patients showing stable or progressive disease (RECIST v1.1). The TCR repertoire analysis covered 11 melanoma patients: 7 non-responders and 4 responders. On on-treatment samples, PD-1 was detected using a biotinylated anti-human IgG4 antibody.

The CDR3 goes from the cysteine to the phenylalanine over 15 residues. Only the CDR3 DNA stays, 45 bases, in frame from base 1. CDR1 is given as SGHDT and CDR2 as YYEEEE, both from the germline V gene. Trimming takes 0 bases from V and 4 bases from J, and the germline ends sit 11 bases apart. A note on this clonotype: The antigen it recognizes is unknown. There are no base qualities to consult, and no much larger clone falls within one base.

For sequencing, a NextSeq 500 was employed. Starting from about 15 ng of total RNA, TCR libraries were made with the QIAseq Immune Repertoire RNA Library Kit, Human TCR Panel. TCR libraries were sequenced on an Illumina NextSeq with a Mid Output V2 kit, using asymmetric 261x41 paired-end reads. Every TCR library was diluted down to 3 to 5 nM, then pooled, denatured and loaded at approximately 1 pM. Concerning the study's data processing: TCR FASTQ files were processed in the QIAGEN GeneGlobe Data Analysis Center, and downstream analysis was performed in R 3.5.2. Clonality was calculated as one minus the Shannon entropy normalized by the log of the number of unique productive sequences. For each subset, Fisher exact tests at 5% FDR were used to find TRA or TRB clonotypes whose abundance differed between baseline and M1. Differentially abundant clonotypes were categorized as emerging, expanding, contracting or non-expanding/contracting. Morisita's overlap index was used to measure repertoire overlap between patients. TCRdb reprocessing: public reads trimmed at Q25 with fastp, clones called with MiXCR, in-frame beta chains kept. Entries that share a CDR3 protein sequence are merged under the most common genes and DNA. V and J calls and clone size were set by TCRdb, not the authors. This sample lists over 1,000 distinct CDR3 sequences; 8% to 13% were detected once. The ten top clones hold about 13% of the sample.

Four subsets defined by PD-1 and/or TIGIT were sorted from live CD3+CD8+TCRalphabeta+ cells on a BD FACSAria II cell sorter. To characterize relevance to anti-PD-1 therapy response, circulating CD8 T cells were sorted into four subsets based on PD-1 and TIGIT expression. For every sorted CD8 T-cell subset, sequencing covered both the TCR alpha and the TCR beta chains. Peripheral blood was collected at three points: before the first anti-PD-1 injection, after two injections and after four injections. PBMCs were isolated immediately by Ficoll gradient centrifugation. Until use, PBMCs were kept cryopreserved in liquid nitrogen in RPMI containing approximately 20% FCS and about 10% DMSO. Thawed PBMCs were stained with a viability dye and antibodies against CD3, CD8alpha, TCRalphabeta, PD-1 and TIGIT. Total RNA was extracted with the RNeasy Kit, and a RIN above 7 was reached by every sample. Study-level results and caveats: Repertoires were largely private between subsets, with under 8% of TRB clonotypes shared at M1; sharing was highest between DPOS and TIGIT. The cohort mixed treatment-naive and previously treated patients, which the authors noted could influence results. Because tumor material was not accessible, tumor reactivity was instead assessed by peptide assays on expanded sorted subsets. The published TCR repertoire comparisons relied only on baseline and M1 samples from a small cohort that had few responders. The DNEG repertoire was the most diverse; PD-1 and DPOS showed similar, higher clonality, and TIGIT repertoires were the least diverse. Because material was limited, most experiments were generally run without replicates.

The specimen comprised CD8+ T cells from PBMCs, sampled at baseline or after one month of anti-PD-1 therapy (not recorded which). This receptor was obtained from a human donor with melanoma. Recombination joined TRBV5-6 with TRBJ2-1; the D gene cannot be named for sure. The CDR3 reads as follows: CASSLATARYNEQFF. The DNA sequence is as follows: TGTGCCAGCAGCTTGGCAACCGCGAGGTACAATGAGCAGTTCTTC.